Listed below are T cell receptor beta chains from one sample, sequenced in a study of regulatory T cells in long-lasting Graves disease. TCRdb analysed the multiplex PCR reads with MiXCR anew, one entry per CDR3 protein. The sample contains a few hundred thousand distinct CDR3 sequences, 15% to 20% of which appear only once. This same sample was also taken into another study, of T cells in Graves' hyperthyroidism and ophthalmopathy.

Specimen: peripheral blood mononuclear cells (PBMCs), collected at new diagnosis, from a patient treated with antithyroid drugs. These receptor sequences come from a woman in her late teens or twenties with Graves disease. CDR3s include the opening cysteine and the closing phenylalanine or tryptophan. Each record gives: J gene, clone size, V gene, D gene, CDR3 protein, CDR3 DNA. A D gene is named only where the DNA matches it firmly. Clone size is not always given. Where it is, it says once, few, many or a class for expanded clones.

TRBJ2-3 | few | TRBV27 | . | CASTNRGHFADTQYF | TGTGCCAGCACCAACAGAGGACACTTTGCGGATACGCAGTATTTT
TRBJ2-7 | many | TRBV5-1 | . | CASSPGSTYEQYF | TGCGCCAGCAGCCCAGGGTCCACCTACGAGCAGTACTTC
TRBJ2-7 | many | TRBV5-6 | TRBD1 | CASSHRGEQYF | TGTGCCAGCAGCCACAGGGGGGAGCAGTACTTC
TRBJ2-7 | many | TRBV28 | . | CASKGRGTGIGPGQYF | TGTGCCAGCAAGGGCCGAGGGACCGGGATCGGGCCCGGGCAGTACTTC
TRBJ2-1 | . | TRBV5-1 | . | CASSMGANEQFF | TGCGCCAGCAGCATGGGGGCTAATGAGCAGTTCTTC
TRBJ1-6 | few | TRBV11-2 | . | CASSLSQGSPLHF | TGTGCCAGCAGCTTAAGTCAGGGGTCACCCCTCCACTTT
TRBJ2-5 | many | TRBV9 | TRBD1 | CASSVGQGGETQYF | TGTGCCAGCAGCGTGGGACAGGGCGGGGAGACCCAGTACTTC
TRBJ2-3 | . | TRBV19 | TRBD1 | CASSIVRVTGSDTQYF | TGTGCCAGTAGTATAGTCCGAGTGACAGGGAGTGATACGCAGTATTTT
TRBJ1-1 | many | TRBV3-1 | . | CASSQQAQGTEAFF | TGTGCCAGCAGCCAACAGGCCCAGGGAACTGAAGCTTTCTTT
TRBJ1-1 | . | TRBV7-8 | TRBD1 | CASSRTGQGASEAFF | TGTGCCAGCAGCCGAACCGGACAGGGGGCTTCTGAAGCTTTCTTT
TRBJ2-3 | many | TRBV20-1 | . | CSARSPPPTDTQYF | TGCAGTGCTAGGTCCCCCCCGCCGACAGATACGCAGTATTTT
TRBJ2-2 | many | TRBV20-1 | . | CSARGEGVLTGELFF | TGCAGTGCTAGAGGGGAGGGGGTCCTAACCGGGGAGCTGTTTTTT
TRBJ2-2 | . | TRBV20-1 | TRBD2 | CSARPISTSGGITGELFF | TGCAGTGCTAGACCTATTTCGACTAGCGGGGGTATCACCGGGGAGCTGTTTTTT
TRBJ2-1 | many | TRBV5-6 | TRBD2 | CASSLEQRGLNEQFF | TGTGCCAGCAGCTTGGAGCAGCGGGGTTTGAATGAGCAGTTCTTC
TRBJ2-1 | many | TRBV28 | TRBD1 | CASSGTGVGNEQFF | TGTGCCAGCAGTGGGACAGGGGTTGGCAATGAGCAGTTCTTC
TRBJ2-5 | . | TRBV27 | . | CASSPRARGKGYQVYQEAQYF | TGTGCTAGCAGTCCCCGGGCAAGGGGGAAAGGGTACCAAGTTTACCAAGAGGCCCAGTACTTC